Included here is one T cell receptor (beta chain) sequence, with context. By frequency, this clonotype is medium-sized (0.01 to 0.1%), with no count recorded. Its antigen is not yet known. This entry belongs to a study of CXCR3-negative and CXCR3-positive naive CD8 T cells (dated by TCRdb to between 2018 and 2021). Describing the broader study: In total, 130 million to 150 million TRB reads were obtained, which works out to roughly 1.5 +/- 0.3 million reads per library. The diversity and physicochemical repertoire analyses included eleven to twelve donors pooled from two independent experiments. For the TRBV-TRBJ cluster analysis, the naive subsets came from 5 donors, while the memory cells came from 3 donors.

Sequencing used a NextSeq 550. The Human TCR Profiling Kit (MiLaboratory) was used to prepare UMI-labeled 5' RACE TRB cDNA libraries. The full amount of extracted RNA was used for cDNA synthesis, and the full amount of resulting cDNA was used for PCR amplification. Libraries were prepared in parallel using an identical number of PCR cycles. The paper's processing steps were these. With a minimum of two reads required per UMI, MIGEC and MiXCR pulled out about 50,000 +/- 10,000 unique UMI-labeled TRB cDNA molecules from each library. An average of approximately 40,000 +/- 10,000 functional in-frame TRB CDR3 nucleotide clonotypes without stop codons was found per library. After each sample was downsampled to 5000 UMI-labeled TRB molecules, VDJtools was used to calculate diversity metrics such as normalized Shannon-Wiener and Chao1. VDJtools computed clonotype-size-weighted physicochemical properties of the central five CDR3 residues: interaction energy, strength, volume and Kidera factor 4. Reads reprocessed by TCRdb are summarized as one entry per CDR3 protein sequence, and DNA is absent. Here the V and J calls rest on TCRdb's processing, not on the authors' analysis. This sample's records show under 8,000 distinct CDR3 sequences. The ten largest clones capture more than 1.1% of the sample.

Overall study results and their limits: TRBV-TRBJ usage was similar between naive CXCR3-negative and CXCR3-positive cells from the same donor, while memory cells showed distinct patterns. CXCR3 expression partially decreased after cryopreservation, so most assays used freshly isolated PBMCs. Compared with CXCR3-negative naive cells, CXCR3-positive naive cells had TRB CDR3s with higher hydrophobicity (lower Kidera factor 4), lower energy, and higher strength and volume indices. Repertoire diversity was comparably high in both naive subsets but much lower in memory CD8+ T cells. Because surface CD5, which is linked to self-reactivity in mice, was comparable between the naive subsets, TCR interaction strength was also inferred from the physicochemical properties of TRB CDR3s.

In the germline V gene, CDR1 corresponds to MDHEN and CDR2 to SYDVKM. The CDR3 starts with the cysteine, ends with the phenylalanine, and has 15 residues. The nucleotide record is missing. Each CD8+ T cell subset was flow-sorted in triplicate, with 300,000 or so cells per subset placed directly into RLT lysis buffer. Naive CD8+ T cells were defined stringently as CD45RO-CCR7+CD27+CD95- to exclude memory contaminants. Peripheral blood mononuclear cells were isolated from buffy coats by standard density gradient centrifugation. Naive CXCR3-negative and CXCR3-positive CD8+ T cells were flow-sorted on a FACSAria III. Total RNA was extracted from sorted cells using an RNeasy Mini Kit.

The origin of this receptor is a human donor in good health. Some clones in this sample may be carry-over from other donors' samples. Sequencing was performed on naive CXCR3- CD8+ T cells from blood. What this sample's cell subset or site label stands for: CD45RO-CCR7+CD27+CD95- naive CD8+ T cells lacking CXCR3 (TNR3-). The chain joins TRBV28 to TRBJ1-1; TCRdb gives TRBD1 as the D gene, but with no DNA this cannot be confirmed. The CDR3 sequence is CASSFLSDRDTEAFF.